This T cell receptor beta chain was recovered during a study of cytomegalovirus exposure and HLA in healthy donors. CDR3 size: 14 residues. From germline, CDR1 is MNHNY and CDR2 SVGAGI (reference sequence). V lost 6 bases, J lost 6 bases, and 15 bases lay in between. In the PCR, 60 Vbeta and 13 Jbeta primers were used. TCRdb keeps only in-frame clones here, not all; method: immunoSEQ multiplex PCR. Of some 85,000 clones listed, around 85% are singletons. This clone was seen a few times. The J gene is TRBJ2-1, the V gene TRBV6-6, with TRBD2 as a possible D gene (7 bases). The receptor's source is a young man in good health and CMV-seronegative. Input material: PBMCs. The CDR3: CASRGAGEANEQFF. DNA for the CDR3: TGTGCCAGCAGGGGGGCGGGAGAGGCCAATGAGCAGTTCTTC.